What follows are 7 T cell receptor beta chains derived from one specimen sequenced in a study of blood T cell repertoires in COVID-19. TCRdb's copy holds only in-frame clones and misses some; the assay was immunoSEQ multiplex PCR. The sample has hundreds of thousands of clones, 81% seen once. Sequencing was performed on peripheral blood. These receptors were taken from a woman of 80 years or more with acute or convalescent COVID-19.

The CDR3 region has the DNA TGTGCCTGGAGTCTCTCGAGGGACACTGAAGCTTTCTTT. This translates into CAWSLSRDTEAFF. The chain has TRBV30 and TRBJ1-1; D call uncertain. Germline CDR1 is GTSNPN and CDR2 is SVGIG (reference sequence). The V end lost 2 bases, the J end lost 3 bases, and 10 bases lay between the germline ends. The CDR3 runs 13 residues.

CDR3 amino acids: CASSLGYEQYF. The DNA for the CDR3 is TGTGCCAGTAGTCTCGGCTACGAGCAGTACTTC. The V and J genes are TRBV19 and TRBJ2-7; no clear D gene. The CDR3 spans 11 residues. Per germline, CDR1 LNHDA and CDR2 SQIVND (reference sequence). The V end lost 5 bases, the J end lost 3 bases, and 5 bases lay between the germline ends.

This clone has a single count. V gene TRBV6-5 combines with J gene TRBJ1-6; TRBD1 aligns across 10 bases. The germline V gene has CDR1 MNHEY and CDR2 SVGAGI. The V gene end was trimmed by 6 bases and the J gene end by 4 bases; junction bases not matched to a gene: 3. The CDR3 runs to 15 residues. The CDR3, as DNA: TGTGCCAGCAGGGGGGACAGGGGATATAATTCACCCCTCCACTTT. Translated: CASRGDRGYNSPLHF.

In this sample, this clone turned up a few times. The V call is TRBV4-1, the J call TRBJ2-3; D gene uncertain. Trimming removed 4 bases at V and 2 bases at J, with 10 bases between. Looked up from germline, CDR1 is MGHRA and CDR2 is YSYEKL. The CDR3 runs to 14 residues. As DNA, the CDR3 is TGCGCCAGCAGCCCCCGCCAGTCCACAGATACGCAGTATTTT. It yields the protein CASSPRQSTDTQYF.

The gene calls are TRBV9 and TRBJ1-4, with TRBD1 as a possible D gene (5 bases). V was clipped by 0 bases and J by 4 bases, with 13 bases between them. This CDR3 is built from 16 residues. Per germline, CDR1 SGDLS and CDR2 YYNGEE. CDR3 amino acids: CASSVAGTPINEKLFF. Written as DNA, the CDR3 is TGTGCCAGCAGCGTAGCCGGGACTCCCATTAATGAAAAACTGTTTTTT.

CDR3 amino acids: CASSGDRITSYNEQFF. The CDR3 DNA is TGTGCCAGCAGCGGCGACAGGATAACCTCCTACAATGAGCAGTTCTTC. The chain joins TRBV5-5 to TRBJ2-1, with a tentative D call TRBD1 (6 bases). The CDR3 totals 16 residues. The V gene's germline CDR1 is SGHKS and CDR2 YYEKEE (reference sequence). V shed 4 bases and J shed 0 bases, with 14 bases lying between them.

V usage is TRBV30 and J usage is TRBJ1-2; 9 nucleotides align to TRBD1. Germline V lookup: CDR1 GTSNPN, CDR2 SVGIG (reference sequence). V was clipped by 2 bases and J by 12 bases; unmatched bases: 10. The CDR3 contains 13 residues. The CDR3 sequence is CAWSLLGQGNHTF. CDR3 sequence (DNA): TGTGCCTGGAGTCTCCTTGGACAGGGGAACCACACCTTC.